This paragraph reports one T cell receptor beta chain. The source of the sample is a study of blood T cell repertoires in COVID-19. Overall study context: Samples of COVID-19 (acute and convalescent) were obtained from the United States, Italy and Spain. The cDNA or gDNA used as material had been derived from T cells, B-cell-depleted T cells, or PBMCs.

V shed 0 bases and J 2 bases; nucleotides not matched to a gene: 0. The CDR3 length is 15 residues. Germline CDR1 reads LNHNV; CDR2 reads YYDKDF (reference sequence). How the authors handled the data: Using reference gene primer amplification, nucleated cell counts were estimated. Assay used: immunoSEQ multiplex PCR; TCRdb lists only in-frame clones, some missing. V, J and clone size are those of that table, while D and trimming were read from the DNA. The table has about 210,000 clones, about 83% seen once. This clonotype was sampled from a woman in her 50s with acute or convalescent COVID-19. V usage is TRBV15 and J usage is TRBJ2-5; TRBD2 matches 10 bases. The specimen was peripheral blood. The DNA of the CDR3 is TGTGCCACCAGCAGAGAACTAGCGGGGCAAGAGACCCAGTACTTC. This gives the protein CATSRELAGQETQYF.